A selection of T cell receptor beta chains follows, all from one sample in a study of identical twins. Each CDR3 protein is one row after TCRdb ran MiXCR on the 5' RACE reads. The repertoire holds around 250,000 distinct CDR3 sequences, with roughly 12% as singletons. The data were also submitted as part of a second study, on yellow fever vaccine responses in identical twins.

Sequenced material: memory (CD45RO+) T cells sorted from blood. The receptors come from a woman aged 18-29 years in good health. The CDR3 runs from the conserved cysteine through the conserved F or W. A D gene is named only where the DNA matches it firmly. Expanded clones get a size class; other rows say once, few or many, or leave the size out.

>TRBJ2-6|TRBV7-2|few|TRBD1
CASGPTGDFNVLTF
TGTGCCAGCGGACCGACAGGGGATTTCAACGTCCTGACTTTC
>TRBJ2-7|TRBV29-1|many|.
CSVEVLQGSREQYF
TGCAGCGTTGAAGTACTGCAGGGGAGCCGCGAGCAGTACTTC
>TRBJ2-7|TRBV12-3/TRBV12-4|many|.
CASSSHLGAYEQYF
TGTGCCAGCAGTTCCCACCTGGGTGCCTACGAGCAGTACTTC
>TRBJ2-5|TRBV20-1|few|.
CSAKGGGETQYF
TGCAGTGCCAAGGGGGGGGGCGAGACCCAGTACTTC
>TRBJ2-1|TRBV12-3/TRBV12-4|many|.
CASSLGSGNNEQFF
TGTGCCAGCAGTTTGGGTAGCGGAAACAATGAGCAGTTCTTC
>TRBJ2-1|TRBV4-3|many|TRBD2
CASSQEPSGSNEQFF
TGCGCCAGCAGCCAAGAACCTAGCGGGAGCAATGAGCAGTTCTTC
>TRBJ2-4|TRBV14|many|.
CASSRGGGFFENIQYF
TGTGCCAGCAGCCGAGGTGGAGGGTTTTTTGAAAACATTCAGTACTTC
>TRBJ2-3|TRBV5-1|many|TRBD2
CASRTGTSYTSTDTQYF
TGCGCCAGCAGAACCGGGACTAGTTACACTAGCACAGATACGCAGTATTTT
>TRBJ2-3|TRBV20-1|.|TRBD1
CSAPGPGQGALAQYF
TGCAGTGCTCCCGGACCGGGACAGGGGGCGTTAGCGCAGTATTTT
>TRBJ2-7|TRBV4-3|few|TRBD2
CASSQGSTSQWYEQYF
TGCGCCAGCAGCCAAGGTTCGACTAGCCAGTGGTACGAGCAGTACTTC
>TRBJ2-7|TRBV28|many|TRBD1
CASRLQGTVLEQYF
TGTGCCAGCAGGCTACAGGGGACCGTGCTCGAGCAGTACTTC
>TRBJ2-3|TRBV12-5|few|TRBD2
CASGLGLAVTDTQYF
TGTGCTAGTGGTTTAGGGCTAGCGGTCACAGATACGCAGTATTTT
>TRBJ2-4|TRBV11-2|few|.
CASRFDPGENIQYF
TGTGCCAGCAGATTTGACCCAGGGGAAAACATTCAGTACTTC
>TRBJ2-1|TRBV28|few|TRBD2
CASVGLAGAVEQFF
TGTGCCAGCGTGGGACTAGCGGGGGCTGTTGAGCAGTTCTTC
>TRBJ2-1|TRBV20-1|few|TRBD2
CSARGSGRERNEQFF
TGCAGTGCTAGGGGGAGCGGGAGGGAAAGAAATGAGCAGTTCTTC
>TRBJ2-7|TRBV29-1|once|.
CSVEAAHYEQYF
TGCAGCGTTGAGGCCGCACACTACGAGCAGTACTTC
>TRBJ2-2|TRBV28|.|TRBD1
CASSLSTGDNTGELFF
TGTGCCAGCAGTTTAAGTACAGGGGATAACACCGGGGAGCTGTTTTTT
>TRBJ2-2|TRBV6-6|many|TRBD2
CASSRGGTGELFF
TGTGCCAGCAGTCGGGGGGGCACCGGGGAGCTGTTTTTT
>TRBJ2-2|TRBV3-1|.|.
CASSPIFATGELFF
TGTGCCAGCAGCCCTATCTTTGCCACCGGGGAGCTGTTTTTT
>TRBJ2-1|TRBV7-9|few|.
CASDGYNEQFF
TGTGCCAGTGACGGGTACAATGAGCAGTTCTTC
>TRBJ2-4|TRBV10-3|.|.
CAISPDGVAKNIQYF
TGTGCCATCAGCCCGGACGGTGTGGCCAAAAACATTCAGTACTTC
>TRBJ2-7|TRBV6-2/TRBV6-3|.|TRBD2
CASSERENDEQYF
TGTGCCAGCAGTGAGCGGGAGAACGACGAGCAGTACTTC
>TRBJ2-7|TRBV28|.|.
CASSFMVRSRGTYEQYF
TGTGCCAGCAGTTTTATGGTGAGGTCCAGAGGCACCTACGAGCAGTACTTC
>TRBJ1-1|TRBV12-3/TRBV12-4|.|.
CASSPRQNGEAFF
TGTGCCAGCAGTCCTCGTCAGAATGGTGAAGCTTTCTTT
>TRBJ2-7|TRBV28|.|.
CASSLIGHQFREQYF
TGTGCCAGCAGTTTAATCGGACATCAGTTTCGCGAGCAGTACTTC
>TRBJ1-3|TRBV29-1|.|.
CSGRPSSGNTIYF
TGCAGCGGGCGGCCGAGCTCTGGAAACACCATATATTTT
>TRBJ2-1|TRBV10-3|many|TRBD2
CAISLAGGLSNEQFF
TGTGCCATCAGTCTAGCGGGGGGGCTTTCTAATGAGCAGTTCTTC
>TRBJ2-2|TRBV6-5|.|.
CASSYSSATTGELFF
TGTGCCAGCAGTTACTCGTCGGCGACCACCGGGGAGCTGTTTTTT
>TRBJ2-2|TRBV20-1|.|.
CSASRSNTGELFF
TGCAGTGCTTCCCGGAGTAACACCGGGGAGCTGTTTTTT
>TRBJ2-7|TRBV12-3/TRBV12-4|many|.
CASSLRGDYEQYF
TGTGCCAGCAGTTTACGAGGGGACTACGAGCAGTACTTC